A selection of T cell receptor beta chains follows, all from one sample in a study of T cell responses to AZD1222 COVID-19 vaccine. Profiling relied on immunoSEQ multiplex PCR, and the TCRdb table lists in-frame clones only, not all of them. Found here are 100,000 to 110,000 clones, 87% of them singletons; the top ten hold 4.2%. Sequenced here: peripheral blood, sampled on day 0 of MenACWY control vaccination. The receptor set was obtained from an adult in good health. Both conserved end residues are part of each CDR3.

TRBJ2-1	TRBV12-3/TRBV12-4	CASCRTALEQFF
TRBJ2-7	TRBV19	CASSRKQGREQYF
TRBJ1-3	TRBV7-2	CASSLVGTASSGNTIYF
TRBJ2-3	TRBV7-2	CASSLAPVDTQYF
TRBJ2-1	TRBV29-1	CSVARERLSEQFF
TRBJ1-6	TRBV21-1	CASSKEHRDRGHPSSYNSPLHF
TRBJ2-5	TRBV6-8	CASIYGGETQYF
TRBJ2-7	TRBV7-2	CASSLAGLVYEQYF
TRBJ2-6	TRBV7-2	CASSLGLGANVLTF
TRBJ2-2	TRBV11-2	CASSPRDGNTGELFF
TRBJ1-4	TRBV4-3	CASSQGRTSEKLFF
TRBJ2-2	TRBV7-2	CASSLGSGNTGELFF
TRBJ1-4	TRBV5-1	CASSLLGGQSNEKLFF
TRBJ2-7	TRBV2	CASSEHLPDEQYF
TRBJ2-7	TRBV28	CASGEGGPAYEQYF
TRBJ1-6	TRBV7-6	CASSLGGGPPPRALHF
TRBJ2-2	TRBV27	CASSSSSGNTGELFF